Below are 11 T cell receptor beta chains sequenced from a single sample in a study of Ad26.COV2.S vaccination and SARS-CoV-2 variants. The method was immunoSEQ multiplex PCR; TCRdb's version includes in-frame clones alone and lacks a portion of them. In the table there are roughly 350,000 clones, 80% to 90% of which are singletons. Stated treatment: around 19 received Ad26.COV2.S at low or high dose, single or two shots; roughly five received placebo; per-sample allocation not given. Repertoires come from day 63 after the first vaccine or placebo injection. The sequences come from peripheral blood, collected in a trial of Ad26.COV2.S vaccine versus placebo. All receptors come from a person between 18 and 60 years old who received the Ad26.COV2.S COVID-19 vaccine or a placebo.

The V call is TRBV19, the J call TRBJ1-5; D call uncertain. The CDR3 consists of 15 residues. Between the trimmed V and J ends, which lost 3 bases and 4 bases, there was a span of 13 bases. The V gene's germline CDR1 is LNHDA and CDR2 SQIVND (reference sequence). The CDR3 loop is CASSISGSGNQPQHF. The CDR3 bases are TGTGCCAGTAGTATCTCTGGGTCGGGTAATCAGCCCCAGCATTTT. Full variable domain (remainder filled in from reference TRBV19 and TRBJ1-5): DGGITQSPKYLFRKEGQNVTLSCEQNLNHDAMYWYRQDPGQGLRLIYYSQIVNDFQKGDIAEGYSVSREKKESFPLTVTSAQKNPTAFYLCASSISGSGNQPQHFGDGTRLSIL.

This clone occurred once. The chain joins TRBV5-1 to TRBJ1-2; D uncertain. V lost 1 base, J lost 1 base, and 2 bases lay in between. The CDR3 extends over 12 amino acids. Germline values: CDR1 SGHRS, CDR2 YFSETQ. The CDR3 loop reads CASSLSNYGYTF. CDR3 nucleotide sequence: TGCGCCAGCAGCTTGAGTAACTATGGCTACACCTTC.

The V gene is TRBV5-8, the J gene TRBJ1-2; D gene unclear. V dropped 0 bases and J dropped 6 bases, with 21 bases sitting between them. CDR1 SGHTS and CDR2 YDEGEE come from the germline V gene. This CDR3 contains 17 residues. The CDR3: CASSLVGGQASRNGYTF. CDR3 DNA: TGTGCCAGCAGCTTGGTCGGAGGGCAGGCAAGTCGAAATGGCTACACCTTC.

The CDR3 DNA reads TGTGCCAGCTCGACCGTTAGGGTGAACACTGAAGCTTTCTTT. Translation: CASSTVRVNTEAFF. V gene TRBV18 combines with J gene TRBJ1-1; the D is unclear. The V end lost 6 bases, the J end lost 0 bases, and 11 bases lay between the germline ends. CDR1 KGHSH and CDR2 LQKENI come from the germline V gene. This CDR3 contains 14 residues.

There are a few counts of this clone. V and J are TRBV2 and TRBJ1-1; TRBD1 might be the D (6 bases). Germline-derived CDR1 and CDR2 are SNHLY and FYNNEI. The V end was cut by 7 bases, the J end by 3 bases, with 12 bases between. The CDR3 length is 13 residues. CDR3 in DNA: TGTGCCAGCAATCGCGGACAGTACACTGAAGCTTTCTTT. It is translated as CASNRGQYTEAFF. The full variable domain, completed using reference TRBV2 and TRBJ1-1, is EPEVTQTPSHQVTQMGQEVILRCVPISNHLYFYWYRQILGQKVEFLVSFYNNEISEKSEIFDDQFSVERPDGSNFTLKIRSTKLEDSAMYFCASNRGQYTEAFFGQGTRLTVV.

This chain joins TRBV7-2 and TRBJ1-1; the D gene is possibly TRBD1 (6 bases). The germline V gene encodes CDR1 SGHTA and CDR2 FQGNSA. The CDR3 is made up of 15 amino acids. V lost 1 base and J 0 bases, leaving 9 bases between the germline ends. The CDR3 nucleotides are TGTGCCAGCAGCTTAGAGGGGGACATGAACACTGAAGCTTTCTTT. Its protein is CASSLEGDMNTEAFF. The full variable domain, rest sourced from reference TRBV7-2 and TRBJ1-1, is GAGVSQSPSNKVTEKGKDVELRCDPISGHTALYWYRQSLGQGLEFLIYFQGNSAPDKSGLPSDRFSAERTGGSVSTLTIQRTQQEDSAVYLCASSLEGDMNTEAFFGQGTRLTVV.

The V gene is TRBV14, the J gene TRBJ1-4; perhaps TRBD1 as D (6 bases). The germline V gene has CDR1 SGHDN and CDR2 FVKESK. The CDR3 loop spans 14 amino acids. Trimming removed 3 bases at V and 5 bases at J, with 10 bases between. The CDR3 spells CASSQNRVNEKLFF. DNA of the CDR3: TGTGCCAGCAGCCAGAACAGGGTGAATGAAAAACTGTTTTTT.

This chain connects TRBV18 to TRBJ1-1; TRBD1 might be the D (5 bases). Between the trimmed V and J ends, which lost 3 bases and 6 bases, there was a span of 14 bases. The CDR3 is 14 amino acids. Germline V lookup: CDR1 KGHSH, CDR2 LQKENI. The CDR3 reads CASSPQAGSAEAFF. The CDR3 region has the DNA TGTGCCAGCTCACCTCAGGCAGGGAGTGCTGAAGCTTTCTTT.

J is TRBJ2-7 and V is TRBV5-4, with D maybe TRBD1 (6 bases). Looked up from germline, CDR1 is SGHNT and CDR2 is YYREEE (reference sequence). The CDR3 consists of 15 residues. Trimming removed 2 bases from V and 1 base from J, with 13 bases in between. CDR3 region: CASSFGQRGSYEQYF. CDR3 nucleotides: TGTGCCAGCAGCTTTGGACAGCGCGGATCCTACGAGCAGTACTTC. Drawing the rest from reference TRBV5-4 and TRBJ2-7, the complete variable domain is ETGVTQSPTHLIKTRGQQVTLRCSSQSGHNTVSWYQQALGQGPQFIFQYYREEENGRGNFPPRFSGLQFPNYSSELNVNALELDDSALYLCASSFGQRGSYEQYFGPGTRLTVT.

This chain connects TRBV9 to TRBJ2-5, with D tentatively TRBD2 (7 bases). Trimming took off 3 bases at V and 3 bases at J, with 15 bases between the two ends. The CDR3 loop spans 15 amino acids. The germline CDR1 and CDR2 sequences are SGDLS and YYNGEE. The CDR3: CASSGNKGGKETQYF. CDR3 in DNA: TGTGCCAGCAGCGGAAACAAGGGGGGGAAAGAGACCCAGTACTTC.

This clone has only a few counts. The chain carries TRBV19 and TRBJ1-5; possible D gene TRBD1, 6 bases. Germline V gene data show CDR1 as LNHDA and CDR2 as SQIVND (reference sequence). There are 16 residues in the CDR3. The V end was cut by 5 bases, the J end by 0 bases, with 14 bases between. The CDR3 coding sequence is TGTGCCAGTAGTGCGACAGGCTACTATAGCAATCAGCCCCAGCATTTT. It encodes CASSATGYYSNQPQHF.